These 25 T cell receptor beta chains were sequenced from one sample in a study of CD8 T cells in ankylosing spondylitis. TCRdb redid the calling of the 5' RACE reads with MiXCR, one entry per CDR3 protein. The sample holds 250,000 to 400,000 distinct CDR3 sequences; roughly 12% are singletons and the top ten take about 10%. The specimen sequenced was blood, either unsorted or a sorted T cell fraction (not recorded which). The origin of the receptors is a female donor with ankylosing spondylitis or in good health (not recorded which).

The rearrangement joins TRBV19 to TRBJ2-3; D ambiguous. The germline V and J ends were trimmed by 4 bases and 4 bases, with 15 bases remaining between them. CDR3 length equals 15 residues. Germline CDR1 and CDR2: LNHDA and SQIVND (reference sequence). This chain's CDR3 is CASSTGLVAADTQYF. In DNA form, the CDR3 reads TGTGCCAGTAGTACGGGTTTGGTAGCAGCAGATACGCAGTATTTT.

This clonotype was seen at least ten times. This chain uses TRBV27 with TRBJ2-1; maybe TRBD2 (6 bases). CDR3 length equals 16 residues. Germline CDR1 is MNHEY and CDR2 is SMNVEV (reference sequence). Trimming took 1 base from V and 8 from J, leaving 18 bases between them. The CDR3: CASSLWAGIAEYEQFF. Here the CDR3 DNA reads TGTGCCAGCAGTTTATGGGCGGGGATAGCTGAGTATGAGCAGTTCTTC.

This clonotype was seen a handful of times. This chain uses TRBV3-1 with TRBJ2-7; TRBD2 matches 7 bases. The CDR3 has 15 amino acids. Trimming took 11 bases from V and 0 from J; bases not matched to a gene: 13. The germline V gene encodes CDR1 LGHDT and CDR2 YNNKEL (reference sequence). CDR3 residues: CAGPGRIAGSYEQYF. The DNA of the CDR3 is TGTGCCGGCCCCGGCCGGATAGCGGGCTCCTACGAGCAGTACTTC.

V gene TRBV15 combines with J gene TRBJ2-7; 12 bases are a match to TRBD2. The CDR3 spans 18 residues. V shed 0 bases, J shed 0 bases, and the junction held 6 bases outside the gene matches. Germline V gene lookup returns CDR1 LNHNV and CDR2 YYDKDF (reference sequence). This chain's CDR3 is CATSRDRLAGAYSYEQYF. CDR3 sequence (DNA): TGTGCCACCAGCAGAGATAGACTAGCGGGAGCGTACTCCTACGAGCAGTACTTC.

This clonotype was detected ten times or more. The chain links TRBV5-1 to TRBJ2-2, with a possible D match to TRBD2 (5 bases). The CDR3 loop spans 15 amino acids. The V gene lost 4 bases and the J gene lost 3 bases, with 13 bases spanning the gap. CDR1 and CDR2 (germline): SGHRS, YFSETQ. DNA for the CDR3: TGCGCCAGCAGCACACCCTCCGGGGACACCGGGGAGCTGTTTTTT. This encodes CASSTPSGDTGELFF.

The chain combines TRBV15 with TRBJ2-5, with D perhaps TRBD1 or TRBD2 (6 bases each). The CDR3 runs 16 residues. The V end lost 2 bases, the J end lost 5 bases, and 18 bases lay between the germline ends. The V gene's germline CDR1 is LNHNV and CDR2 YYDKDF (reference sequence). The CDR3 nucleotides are TGTGCCACCAGCAGAAATGCCCCTGGGGGGCGTGAGACCCAGTACTTC. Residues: CATSRNAPGGRETQYF.

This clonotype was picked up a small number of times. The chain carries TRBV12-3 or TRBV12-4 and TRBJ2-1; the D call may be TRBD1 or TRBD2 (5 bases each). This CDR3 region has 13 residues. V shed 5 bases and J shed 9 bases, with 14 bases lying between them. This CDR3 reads CASSAGTSSEQFF. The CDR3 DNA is TGTGCCAGCAGTGCCGGGACGTCCAGTGAGCAGTTCTTC.

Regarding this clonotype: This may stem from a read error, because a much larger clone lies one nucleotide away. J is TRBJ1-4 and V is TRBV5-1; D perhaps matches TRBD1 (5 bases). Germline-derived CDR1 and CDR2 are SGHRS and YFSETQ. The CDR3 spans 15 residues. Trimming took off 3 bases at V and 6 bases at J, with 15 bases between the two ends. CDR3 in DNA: TGCGCCAGCAGCTGGGGTGACAGTCGGTATGAAAAACTGTTTTTT. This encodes CASSWGDSRYEKLFF.

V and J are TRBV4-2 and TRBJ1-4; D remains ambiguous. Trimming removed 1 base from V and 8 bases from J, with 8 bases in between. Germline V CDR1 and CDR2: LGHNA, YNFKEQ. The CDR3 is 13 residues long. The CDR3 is CASSQVYREKLFF. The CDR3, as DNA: TGTGCCAGCAGCCAAGTCTATAGAGAAAAACTGTTTTTT.

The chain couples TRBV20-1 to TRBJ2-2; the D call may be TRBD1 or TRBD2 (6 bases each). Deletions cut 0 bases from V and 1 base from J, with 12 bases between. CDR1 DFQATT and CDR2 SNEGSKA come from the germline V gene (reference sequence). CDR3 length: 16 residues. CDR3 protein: CSARDVGGGNTGELFF. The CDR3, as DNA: TGCAGTGCTAGAGATGTAGGGGGAGGGAACACCGGGGAGCTGTTTTTT.

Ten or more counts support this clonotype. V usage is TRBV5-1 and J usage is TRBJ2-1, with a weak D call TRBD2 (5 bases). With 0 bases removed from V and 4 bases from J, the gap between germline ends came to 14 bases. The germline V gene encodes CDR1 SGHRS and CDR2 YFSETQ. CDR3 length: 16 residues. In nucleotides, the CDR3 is TGCGCCAGCAGCTTGGCCGGAGCGGAGCCTTACAATGAGCAGTTCTTC. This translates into CASSLAGAEPYNEQFF.

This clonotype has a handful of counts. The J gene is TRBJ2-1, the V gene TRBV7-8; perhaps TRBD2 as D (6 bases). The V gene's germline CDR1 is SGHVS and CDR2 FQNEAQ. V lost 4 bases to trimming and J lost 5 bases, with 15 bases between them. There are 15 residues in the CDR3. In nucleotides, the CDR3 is TGTGCCAGCAGCTCGGAGGGAGGCGGTAACAATGAGCAGTTCTTC. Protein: CASSSEGGGNNEQFF.

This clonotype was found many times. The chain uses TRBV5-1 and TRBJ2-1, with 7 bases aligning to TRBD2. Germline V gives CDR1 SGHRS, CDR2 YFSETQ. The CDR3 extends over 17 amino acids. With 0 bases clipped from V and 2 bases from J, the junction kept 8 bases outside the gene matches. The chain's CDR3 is CASSLAAGERTYNEQFF. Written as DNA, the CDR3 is TGCGCCAGCAGCTTGGCCGCGGGGGAGAGGACCTACAATGAGCAGTTCTTC.

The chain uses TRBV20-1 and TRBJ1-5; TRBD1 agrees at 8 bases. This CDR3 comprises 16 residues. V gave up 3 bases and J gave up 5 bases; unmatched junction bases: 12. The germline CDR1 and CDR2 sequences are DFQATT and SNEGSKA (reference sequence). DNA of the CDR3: TGCAGTGCTAGGTCATTAGTCAGGGGGCCCTATCAGCCCCAGCATTTT. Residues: CSARSLVRGPYQPQHF.

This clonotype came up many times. The CDR3 coding sequence is TGCAGTGTGGGGAGGTCCTACGAGCAGTACTTC. Translated, it gives CSVGRSYEQYF. J is TRBJ2-7 and V is TRBV20-1, with D tentatively TRBD2 (6 bases). This CDR3 is 11 amino acids long. The germline V gene has CDR1 DFQATT and CDR2 SNEGSKA (reference sequence). V lost 7 bases to trimming and J lost 1 base, with 8 bases between them.

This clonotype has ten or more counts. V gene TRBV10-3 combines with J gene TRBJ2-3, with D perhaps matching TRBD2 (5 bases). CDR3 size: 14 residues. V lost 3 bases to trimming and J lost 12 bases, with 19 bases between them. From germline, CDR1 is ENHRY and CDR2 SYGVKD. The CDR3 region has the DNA TGTGCCATCAGTGATTCGGGGAGTAGTACGACCCAGTATTTT. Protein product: CAISDSGSSTTQYF.

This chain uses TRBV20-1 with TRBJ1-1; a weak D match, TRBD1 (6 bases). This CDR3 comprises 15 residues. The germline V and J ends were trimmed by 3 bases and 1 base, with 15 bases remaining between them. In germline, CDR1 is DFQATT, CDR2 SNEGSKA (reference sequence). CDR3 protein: CSARNPGVPNTEAFF. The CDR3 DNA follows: TGCAGTGCTAGGAATCCAGGGGTACCGAACACTGAAGCTTTCTTT.

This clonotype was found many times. Here the CDR3 reads CSARSLLNQPQHF. The CDR3 nucleotides are TGCAGTGCTAGAAGTTTACTCAATCAGCCCCAGCATTTT. The chain couples TRBV20-1 to TRBJ1-5, with D uncertain. The V end was cut by 2 bases, the J end by 3 bases, with 8 bases between. The length of the CDR3 is 13 residues. Germline CDR1 DFQATT, CDR2 SNEGSKA (reference sequence).

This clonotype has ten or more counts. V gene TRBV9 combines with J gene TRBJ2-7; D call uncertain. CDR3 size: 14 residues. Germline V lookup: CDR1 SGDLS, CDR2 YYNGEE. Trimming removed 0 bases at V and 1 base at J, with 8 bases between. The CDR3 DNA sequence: TGTGCCAGCAGCGTAGACTCGGTATCCTACGAGCAGTACTTC. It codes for CASSVDSVSYEQYF.

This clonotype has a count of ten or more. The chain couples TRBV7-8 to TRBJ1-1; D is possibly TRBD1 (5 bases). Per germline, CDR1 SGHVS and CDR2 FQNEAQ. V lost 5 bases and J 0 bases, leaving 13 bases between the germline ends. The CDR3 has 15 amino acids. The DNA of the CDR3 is TGTGCCAGCAGCCAAACCCAGGGAATGAACACTGAAGCTTTCTTT. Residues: CASSQTQGMNTEAFF.

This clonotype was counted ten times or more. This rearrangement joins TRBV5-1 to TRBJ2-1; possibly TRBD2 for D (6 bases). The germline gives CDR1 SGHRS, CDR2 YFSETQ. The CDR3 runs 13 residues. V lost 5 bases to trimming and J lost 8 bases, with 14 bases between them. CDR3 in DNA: TGCGCCAGCAGTGCCCGTTCTAGCGATGAGCAGTTCTTC. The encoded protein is CASSARSSDEQFF.

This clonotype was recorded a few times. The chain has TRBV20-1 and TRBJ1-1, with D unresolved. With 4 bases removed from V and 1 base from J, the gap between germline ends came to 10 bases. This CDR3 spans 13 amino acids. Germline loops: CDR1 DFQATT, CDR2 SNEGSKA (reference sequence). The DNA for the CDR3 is TGCAGTGCTAAGTCGGACCCGAACACTGAAGCTTTCTTT. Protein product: CSAKSDPNTEAFF.

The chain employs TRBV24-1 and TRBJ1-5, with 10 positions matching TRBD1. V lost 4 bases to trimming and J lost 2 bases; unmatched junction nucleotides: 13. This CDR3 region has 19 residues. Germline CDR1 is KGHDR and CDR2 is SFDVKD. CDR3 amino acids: CATSDPGQGSGGGNQPQHF. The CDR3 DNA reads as TGTGCCACCAGTGACCCGGGACAGGGGAGTGGGGGAGGCAATCAGCCCCAGCATTTT.

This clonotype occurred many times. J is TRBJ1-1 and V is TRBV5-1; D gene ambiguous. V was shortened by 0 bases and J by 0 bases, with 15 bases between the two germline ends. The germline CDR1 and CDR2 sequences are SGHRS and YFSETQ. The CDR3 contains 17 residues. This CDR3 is CASSLAIGGLMNTEAFF. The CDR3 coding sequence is TGCGCCAGCAGCTTGGCCATAGGAGGACTCATGAACACTGAAGCTTTCTTT.

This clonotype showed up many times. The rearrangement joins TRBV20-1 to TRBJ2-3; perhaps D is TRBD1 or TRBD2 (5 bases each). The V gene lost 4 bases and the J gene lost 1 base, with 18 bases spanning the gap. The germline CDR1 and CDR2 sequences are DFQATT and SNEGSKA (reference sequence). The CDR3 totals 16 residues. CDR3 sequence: CSAIPSGRLGTDTQYF. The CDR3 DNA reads TGCAGTGCTATCCCCTCGGGGCGGTTGGGCACAGATACGCAGTATTTT.